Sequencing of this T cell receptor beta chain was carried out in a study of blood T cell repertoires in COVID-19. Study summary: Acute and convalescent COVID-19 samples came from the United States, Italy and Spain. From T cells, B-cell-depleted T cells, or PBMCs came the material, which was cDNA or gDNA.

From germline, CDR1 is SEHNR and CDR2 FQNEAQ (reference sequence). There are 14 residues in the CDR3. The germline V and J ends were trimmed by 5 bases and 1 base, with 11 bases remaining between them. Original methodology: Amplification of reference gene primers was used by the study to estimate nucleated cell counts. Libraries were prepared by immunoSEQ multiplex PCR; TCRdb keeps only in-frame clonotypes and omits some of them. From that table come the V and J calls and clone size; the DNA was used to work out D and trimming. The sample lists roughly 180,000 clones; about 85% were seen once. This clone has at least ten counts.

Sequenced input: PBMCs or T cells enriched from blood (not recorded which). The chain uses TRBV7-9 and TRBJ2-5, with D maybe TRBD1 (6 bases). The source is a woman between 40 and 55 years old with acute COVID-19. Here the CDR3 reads CASSPPGAQETQYF. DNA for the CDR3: TGTGCCAGCAGCCCCCCAGGGGCCCAAGAGACCCAGTACTTC. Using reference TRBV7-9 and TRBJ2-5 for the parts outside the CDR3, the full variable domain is DTGVSQNPRHKITKRGQNVTFRCDPISEHNRLYWYRQTLGQGPEFLTYFQNEAQLEKSRLLSDRFSAERPKGSFSTLEIQRTEQGDSAMYLCASSPPGAQETQYFGPGTRLLVL.